Presented here are 17 T cell receptor beta chains from one specimen sequenced in a study of cytomegalovirus exposure and HLA in healthy donors. The PCR was carried out with 60 Vbeta primers and 13 Jbeta primers. Repertoires were generated with immunoSEQ multiplex PCR, while TCRdb's copy carries only in-frame clones and drops some. The sample contains 98,000 or so clones, approximately 80% of which appear only once. Sequenced sample: PBMCs. These receptors originate from a female donor in good health and CMV-seronegative.

This clone was observed a handful of times. The gene calls are TRBV5-4 and TRBJ1-1; TRBD1 matches 8 bases. Germline V lookup: CDR1 SGHNT, CDR2 YYREEE (reference sequence). With V trimmed by 0 bases and J by 5 bases, 6 bases remained unmatched. This CDR3 is built from 15 residues. In nucleotides, the CDR3 is TGTGCCAGCAGCTTGGAAACAGGGGGTTGGACTGAAGCTTTCTTT. Its translation: CASSLETGGWTEAFF.

This clone was observed once. The V call is TRBV2, the J call TRBJ1-4, with TRBD1 matching over 8 bases. V lost 6 bases to trimming and J lost 10 bases; unmatched junction nucleotides: 10. Germline V gene data show CDR1 as SNHLY and CDR2 as FYNNEI. The CDR3 spans 14 residues. The CDR3 coding sequence is TGTGCCAGCAGGGGGACAGGAGTCAAGGGAAAACTGTTTTTT. Translating gives CASRGTGVKGKLFF. The full variable domain, completed using reference TRBV2 and TRBJ1-4, is EPEVTQTPSHQVTQMGQEVILRCVPISNHLYFYWYRQILGQKVEFLVSFYNNEISEKSEIFDDQFSVERPDGSNFTLKIRSTKLEDSAMYFCASRGTGVKGKLFFGSGTQLSVL.

The V call is TRBV27, the J call TRBJ2-5, with D tentatively TRBD1 (7 bases). V lost 0 bases, J lost 3 bases, and 11 bases lay in between. This CDR3 contains 15 residues. Germline CDR1 reads MNHEY; CDR2 reads SMNVEV (reference sequence). CDR3 sequence reads: CASSLSSRGEETQYF. The CDR3 DNA is TGTGCCAGCAGTTTATCCTCCAGGGGGGAAGAGACCCAGTACTTC.

This rearrangement joins TRBV14 to TRBJ2-7; no firm D call. Germline V gene sequence: CDR1 SGHDN, CDR2 FVKESK. The V end lost 1 base, the J end lost 3 bases, and 7 bases lay between the germline ends. The CDR3 totals 13 residues. The CDR3 nucleotides are TGTGCCAGCAGCCAAGCTTACAGCTACGAGCAGTACTTC. It translates to CASSQAYSYEQYF.

This rearrangement joins TRBV21-1 to TRBJ1-5; the table's D gene call, TRBD1, was not cross checked with the DNA. TRBV21-1 is a known pseudogene. This CDR3 spans 14 amino acids. The CDR3 DNA reads TGTGCCAGCAGCCCGAGCAGGGGCCCTCAGCCCCAGCATTTT. Residues: CASSPSRGPQPQHF.

The rearrangement joins TRBV30 to TRBJ2-7; D may be TRBD1 (6 bases). V was shortened by 2 bases and J by 2 bases, with 16 bases between the two germline ends. The CDR3 contains 15 residues. Germline CDR1 is GTSNPN and CDR2 is SVGIG (reference sequence). The CDR3 here is CAWSSRGHSTYEQYF. The CDR3, as DNA: TGTGCCTGGAGTTCACGGGGACACTCGACCTACGAGCAGTACTTC.

The V gene is TRBV15, the J gene TRBJ2-7, with D possibly matching TRBD2 (5 bases). This CDR3 contains 15 residues. Germline lookup yields CDR1 LNHNV and CDR2 YYDKDF (reference sequence). Deletions cut 0 bases from V and 3 bases from J, with 12 bases between. The CDR3 nucleotides read TGTGCCACCAGCAGAGATACAGAGGGCCACTACGAGCAGTACTTC. The encoded protein is CATSRDTEGHYEQYF.

CDR3 nucleotide sequence: TGTGCCAGCAGTTACACGCGACAGGGGGCCTACGAGCAGTACTTC. It yields the protein CASSYTRQGAYEQYF. V usage is TRBV6-5 and J usage is TRBJ2-7; 9 nucleotides line up with TRBD1. The V and J ends lost 2 bases and 2 bases, in that order; junction bases with no gene match: 4. Germline V gene data show CDR1 as MNHEY and CDR2 as SVGAGI. The CDR3 sequence is 15 residues long.

This clone is judged medium-sized. V usage is TRBV6-4 and J usage is TRBJ2-3; perhaps TRBD2 as D (6 bases). This CDR3 is 14 amino acids long. V was shortened by 4 bases and J by 0 bases, with 8 bases between the two germline ends. Germline CDR1 reads MRHNA; CDR2 reads SNTAGT. The CDR3 DNA reads as TGTGCCAGCAGTGCCGGGACTAGCACAGATACGCAGTATTTT. Translated: CASSAGTSTDTQYF.

The CDR3 region has the DNA TGTGCCAGCAGTGAAAGGGGAATCATCACCACTGAAGCTTTCTTT. It translates to CASSERGIITTEAFF. The chain recombines TRBV6-1 with TRBJ1-1; perhaps TRBD1 as D (5 bases). Trimming shortened V by 2 bases and J by 4 bases, and 14 bases separated the two germline ends. This CDR3 has 15 amino acids. Germline values: CDR1 MNHNS, CDR2 SASEGT.

The chain combines TRBV19 with TRBJ2-2, with 10 bases matching TRBD2. The CDR3 runs 15 residues. V shed 1 base, J shed 6 bases, and the junction held 2 bases outside the gene matches. Germline V CDR1 and CDR2: LNHDA, SQIVND (reference sequence). CDR3 amino acids: CASSIGAGGPGELFF. Written as DNA, the CDR3 is TGTGCCAGTAGTATAGGAGCGGGGGGGCCCGGGGAGCTGTTTTTT.

V and J are TRBV6-5 and TRBJ2-1; 8 positions match TRBD2. The CDR3 totals 14 residues. J was trimmed by 3 bases and V by 6 bases; bases with no gene match: 4. Germline CDR1 reads MNHEY; CDR2 reads SVGAGI. The CDR3 reads CASREREFYNEQFF. CDR3 in DNA: TGTGCCAGCAGGGAGCGGGAGTTCTACAATGAGCAGTTCTTC.

This clone was counted only a few times. This chain connects TRBV30 to TRBJ1-1; TRBD1 matches 9 bases. Losses at the gene ends were 0 bases for V and 8 bases for J; bases not matched to a gene: 7. CDR3 length: 14 amino acids. Germline V gene lookup returns CDR1 GTSNPN and CDR2 SVGIG (reference sequence). DNA for the CDR3: TGTGCCTGGAGTGTAGGGACAGGGCGGAGGGAAGCTTTCTTT. Translating gives CAWSVGTGRREAFF.

V usage is TRBV21-1 and J usage is TRBJ2-5; the tabulated D call, TRBD2, remains unverified against the DNA. TRBV21-1 is designated a pseudogene. The CDR3 sequence is 14 residues long. This chain's CDR3 is CASSNSGTKETQYF. CDR3 sequence (DNA): TGTGCCAGCAGCAATAGCGGGACAAAAGAGACCCAGTACTTC.

This clone was counted only a few times. The V and J genes are TRBV11-3 and TRBJ1-1, with D uncertain. Germline CDR1 is SGHNT and CDR2 is YENEEA. Trimming pared 2 bases from V and 5 bases from J, leaving 9 bases between. This CDR3 spans 13 amino acids. The CDR3 spells CASSLFSVTEAFF. CDR3 bases: TGTGCCAGCAGCTTATTTTCGGTAACTGAAGCTTTCTTT.

This clone was seen a handful of times. V is TRBV7-9 and J is TRBJ2-1; 11 bases match TRBD2. The CDR3 runs 17 residues. Germline CDR1 reads SEHNR; CDR2 reads FQNEAQ (reference sequence). Trimming cost V 0 bases and J 4 bases; bases outside gene matches: 5. DNA for the CDR3: TGTGCCAGCAGCTTAGCGCTTAGCGGGAGGGGGTACAATGAGCAGTTCTTC. This translates into CASSLALSGRGYNEQFF. The full variable domain, with the rest looked up from reference TRBV7-9 and TRBJ2-1, is DTGVSQNPRHKITKRGQNVTFRCDPISEHNRLYWYRQTLGQGPEFLTYFQNEAQLEKSRLLSDRFSAERPKGSFSTLEIQRTEQGDSAMYLCASSLALSGRGYNEQFFGPGTRLTVL.

The chain is built from TRBV5-1 and TRBJ2-7, with D maybe TRBD1 (6 bases). The CDR3 is made up of 15 amino acids. Per the germline V gene, CDR1 is SGHRS and CDR2 is YFSETQ. V shed 3 bases and J shed 0 bases, with 13 bases lying between them. CDR3 bases: TGCGCCAGCAGCTGGGGACATCTCGGCTCCTACGAGCAGTACTTC. Protein product: CASSWGHLGSYEQYF.